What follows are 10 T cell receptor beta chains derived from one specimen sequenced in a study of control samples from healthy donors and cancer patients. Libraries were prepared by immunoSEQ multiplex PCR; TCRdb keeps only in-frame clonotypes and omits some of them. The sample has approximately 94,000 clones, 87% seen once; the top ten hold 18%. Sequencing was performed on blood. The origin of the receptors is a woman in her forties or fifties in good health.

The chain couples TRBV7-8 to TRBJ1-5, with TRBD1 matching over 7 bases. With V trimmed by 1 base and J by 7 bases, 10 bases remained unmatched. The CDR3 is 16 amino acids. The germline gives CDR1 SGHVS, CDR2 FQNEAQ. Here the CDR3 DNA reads TGTGCCAGCAGCTTAGGTAGGAGGGGGCGGGAGCAGCCCCAGCATTTT. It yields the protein CASSLGRRGREQPQHF.

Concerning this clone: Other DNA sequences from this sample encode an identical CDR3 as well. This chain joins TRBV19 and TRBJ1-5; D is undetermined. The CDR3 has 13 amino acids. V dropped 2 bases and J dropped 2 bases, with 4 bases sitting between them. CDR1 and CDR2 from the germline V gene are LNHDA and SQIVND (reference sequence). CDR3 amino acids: CASSIIGNQPQHF. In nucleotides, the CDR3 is TGTGCCAGTAGTATAATAGGCAATCAGCCCCAGCATTTT. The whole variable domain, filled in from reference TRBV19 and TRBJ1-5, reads DGGITQSPKYLFRKEGQNVTLSCEQNLNHDAMYWYRQDPGQGLRLIYYSQIVNDFQKGDIAEGYSVSREKKESFPLTVTSAQKNPTAFYLCASSIIGNQPQHFGDGTRLSIL.

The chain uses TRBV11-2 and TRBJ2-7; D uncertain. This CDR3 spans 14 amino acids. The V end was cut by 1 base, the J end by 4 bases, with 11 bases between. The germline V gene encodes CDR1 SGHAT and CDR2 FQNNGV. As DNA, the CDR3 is TGTGCCAGCAGCTTAGGTCCAGTGGGATACGAGCAGTACGTC. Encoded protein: CASSLGPVGYEQYV.

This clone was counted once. CDR3 DNA sequence: TGTGCCAGCAGCCCCGGGTTGACTAGCGGCAATGAGCAGTTCTTC. Protein sequence: CASSPGLTSGNEQFF. The genes are TRBV4-2 and TRBJ2-1, with TRBD2 identical over 9 bases. From germline, CDR1 is LGHNA and CDR2 YNFKEQ. V shed 4 bases and J 6 bases; nucleotides not matched to a gene: 7. The CDR3 is made up of 15 amino acids.

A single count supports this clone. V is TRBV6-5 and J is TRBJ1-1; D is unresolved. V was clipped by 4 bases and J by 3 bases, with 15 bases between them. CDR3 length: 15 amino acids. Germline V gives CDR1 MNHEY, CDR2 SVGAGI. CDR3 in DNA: TGTGCCAGCAGTTTAATCAGGATTTCATACACTGAAGCTTTCTTT. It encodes CASSLIRISYTEAFF.

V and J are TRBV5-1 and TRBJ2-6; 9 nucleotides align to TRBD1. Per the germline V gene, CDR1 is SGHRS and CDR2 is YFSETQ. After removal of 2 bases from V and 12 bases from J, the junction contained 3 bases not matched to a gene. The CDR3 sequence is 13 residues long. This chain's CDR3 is CASSFTGGSVLTF. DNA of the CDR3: TGCGCCAGCAGCTTTACAGGGGGCAGCGTCCTGACTTTC.

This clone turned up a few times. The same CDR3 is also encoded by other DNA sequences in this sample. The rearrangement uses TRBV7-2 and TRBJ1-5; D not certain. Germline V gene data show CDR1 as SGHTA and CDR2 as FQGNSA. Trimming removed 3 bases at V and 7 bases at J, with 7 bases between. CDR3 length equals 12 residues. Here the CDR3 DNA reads TGTGCCAGCAGCTTGCTGGGGCAGCCCCAGCATTTT. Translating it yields CASSLLGQPQHF.

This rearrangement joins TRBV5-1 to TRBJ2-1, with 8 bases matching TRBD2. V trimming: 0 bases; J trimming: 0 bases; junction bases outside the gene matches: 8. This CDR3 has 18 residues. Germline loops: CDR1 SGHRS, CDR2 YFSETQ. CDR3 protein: CASSLGDRAGVSYNEQFF. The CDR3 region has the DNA TGCGCCAGCAGCTTGGGAGACCGAGCGGGAGTCTCCTACAATGAGCAGTTCTTC.

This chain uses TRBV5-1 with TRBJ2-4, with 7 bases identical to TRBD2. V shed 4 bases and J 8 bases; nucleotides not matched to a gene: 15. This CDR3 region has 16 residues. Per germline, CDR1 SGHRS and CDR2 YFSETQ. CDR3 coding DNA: TGCGCCAGCAGCCCTGGGACCGGGGGAGGGAGGGACATTCAGTACTTC. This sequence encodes CASSPGTGGGRDIQYF. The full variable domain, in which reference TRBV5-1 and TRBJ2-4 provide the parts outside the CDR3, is KAGVTQTPRYLIKTRGQQVTLSCSPISGHRSVSWYQQTPGQGLQFLFEYFSETQRNKGNFPGRFSGRQFSNSRSEMNVSTLELGDSALYLCASSPGTGGGRDIQYFGAGTRLSVL.

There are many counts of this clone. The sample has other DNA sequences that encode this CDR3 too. CDR3 protein: CASSQDRTGGEQYV. In nucleotides, the CDR3 is TGCGCCAGCAGCCAAGATCGGACGGGGGGGGAGCAGTACGTC. The J gene is TRBJ2-7, the V gene TRBV4-3; 8 bases are a match to TRBD2. Germline V gene lookup returns CDR1 LGHNA and CDR2 YSLEER. The CDR3 runs to 14 residues. V gave up 0 bases and J gave up 7 bases; unmatched junction bases: 5.